Below are 14 T cell receptor beta chains sequenced from a single sample in a study of T cells in Graves' hyperthyroidism and ophthalmopathy. Amplification of TCR beta CDR3 regions used RNA as the template. First-round RT-PCR targeting the TCR CDR3 was performed with the HTBI primer set. TCRdb reprocessed the multiplex PCR reads via MiXCR and lists one record per CDR3 protein. The table has some 98,000 distinct CDR3 sequences, around 37% seen once. The sequencing sample was made of peripheral blood or thyroid tissue (not recorded which). These receptors came from a woman aged 30 to 39 with Graves' hyperthyroidism.

J is TRBJ1-2 and V is TRBV10-2; no clear D gene. The CDR3 is made up of 14 amino acids. Germline V gene sequence: CDR1 WSHSY, CDR2 SAAADI. The V gene lost 3 bases and the J gene lost 6 bases, with 14 bases spanning the gap. As DNA, the CDR3 is TGCGCCAGCAGTGATGGAGGAGGGTCAGATGGCTACACCTTC. This gives the protein CASSDGGGSDGYTF.

This clonotype was detected many times. The V gene is TRBV20-1, the J gene TRBJ2-5; D unresolved. The CDR3 is 12 residues long. The germline V gene has CDR1 DFQATT and CDR2 SNEGSKA (reference sequence). V was cut by 2 bases and J by 1 base, with 5 bases left in between. In DNA, the CDR3 is TGCAGTGCTAGACTAAGCCAAGAGACCCAGTACTTC. Its protein is CSARLSQETQYF.

This clonotype was seen ten or more times. V is TRBV9 and J is TRBJ2-2, with 9 bases aligning to TRBD2. From germline, CDR1 is SGDLS and CDR2 YYNGEE. V shed 0 bases, J shed 4 bases, and the junction held 7 bases outside the gene matches. The CDR3 has 17 residues. CDR3 sequence reads: CASSVDPLAGITGELFF. In DNA, the CDR3 is TGTGCCAGCAGCGTAGACCCGCTAGCGGGAATCACCGGGGAGCTGTTTTTT.

With respect to this clonotype: An end of the junction does not agree with germline; a read error may underlie this. CDR3 DNA: TGTGCCAGCAGCGTAGCCCAGCATTTT. It is translated as CASSVAQHF. The V gene is TRBV7-8, the J gene TRBJ1-5; D ambiguous. Per germline, CDR1 SGHVS and CDR2 FQNEAQ. This CDR3 spans 9 amino acids. Full variable domain (missing parts from reference TRBV7-8 and TRBJ1-5): GAGVSQSPRYKVAKRGQDVALRCDPISGHVSLFWYQQALGQGPEFLTYFQNEAQLDKSGLPSDRFFAERPEGSVSTLKIQRTQQEDSAVYLCASSVAQHFGDGTRLSIL.

This clonotype was found many times. This chain connects TRBV6-6 to TRBJ1-1; D uncertain. The germline V and J ends were trimmed by 2 bases and 3 bases, with 13 bases remaining between them. CDR1 MNHNY and CDR2 SVGAGI come from the germline V gene (reference sequence). The CDR3 has 15 residues. In nucleotides, the CDR3 is TGTGCCAGCAGTTACGAAAATGGGGTGGACACTGAAGCTTTCTTT. Translating it yields CASSYENGVDTEAFF.

Of note for this clonotype: Sequence at one end of the junction differs from germline and may be a read error. This chain uses TRBV7-9 with TRBJ1-1; D not resolved. There are 17 residues in the CDR3. Germline CDR1 and CDR2: SEHNR and FQNEAQ (reference sequence). In nucleotides, the CDR3 is TGTGCCGGCAGCTTTCCCAGCAGAGGACTTATGGACACTGAAGCTTTCTTT. It specifies CAGSFPSRGLMDTEAFF.

The chain employs TRBV2 and TRBJ2-5, with 10 bases lining up with TRBD2. Looked up from germline, CDR1 is SNHLY and CDR2 is FYNNEI. This CDR3 spans 15 amino acids. With 8 bases clipped from V and 3 bases from J, the junction kept 9 bases outside the gene matches. The CDR3 region has the DNA TGTGCCAGCGGGTCGACTAGCGGGTTAAAAGAGACCCAGTACTTC. Amino acid sequence: CASGSTSGLKETQYF.

With regard to this clonotype: The limits of the CDR3 on the DNA are not certain, so only TCRdb's listed CDR3 is given. The rearrangement joins TRBV2 to TRBJ2-5; the DNA was not compared with TRBD1, the D call given in the table. The germline CDR1 and CDR2 sequences are SNHLY and FYNNEI. Ends included, the CDR3 has 21 residues. The CDR3 sequence is CASSQDRGGMGYTFGSGTQYF.

As regards this clonotype: Sequence at one end of the junction differs from germline and may be a read error. The CDR3 sequence: CASSETGLNTKAFF. As DNA, the CDR3 is TGTGCCAGCAGCGAAACAGGGCTGAACACTAAAGCTTTCTTT. The chain recombines TRBV9 with TRBJ1-1; D may be TRBD1 (6 bases). CDR1 SGDLS and CDR2 YYNGEE come from the germline V gene. The CDR3 is made up of 14 amino acids.

This chain links TRBV12-3 or TRBV12-4 with TRBJ1-1, with no clear D. This CDR3 contains 12 residues. V was clipped by 5 bases and J by 7 bases, with 11 bases between them. The CDR3 protein is CASSEGGLEAFF. The CDR3 DNA sequence: TGTGCCAGCAGTGAAGGAGGGCTTGAAGCTTTCTTT.

J is TRBJ1-5 and V is TRBV7-2, with a tentative D call TRBD1 (6 bases). There are 14 residues in the CDR3. The V gene lost 5 bases and the J gene lost 14 bases, with 22 bases spanning the gap. Germline assignment: CDR1 SGHTA and CDR2 FQGNSA. This chain's CDR3 is CASSPSWGQAYEHF. CDR3 nucleotides: TGTGCCAGCAGCCCCAGCTGGGGGCAGGCCTACGAGCATTTT.

V and J are TRBV7-3 and TRBJ2-7; 10 nucleotides line up with TRBD2. From germline, CDR1 is SGHTA and CDR2 FQGTGA. V was clipped by 5 bases and J by 4 bases; unmatched bases: 5. The CDR3 contains 14 residues. The CDR3 loop reads CASSRTSGIYEQYF. The CDR3 nucleotides read TGTGCCAGCAGCAGAACTAGCGGGATATACGAGCAGTACTTC. The full variable domain, completed using reference TRBV7-3 and TRBJ2-7, is GAGVSQTPSNKVTEKGKYVELRCDPISGHTALYWYRQSLGQGPEFLIYFQGTGAADDSGLPNDRFFAVRPEGSVSTLKIQRTERGDSAVYLCASSRTSGIYEQYFGPGTRLTVT.

This clonotype was seen a few times. The chain is built from TRBV9 and TRBJ2-1, with TRBD2 identical over 10 bases. With 2 bases clipped from V and 5 bases from J, the junction kept 7 bases outside the gene matches. CDR3 length: 16 residues. Germline CDR1 is SGDLS and CDR2 is YYNGEE. CDR3 DNA sequence: TGTGCCAGCAGCGTTCCTCTAGCGGGAGTTCACAATGAGCAGTTCTTC. Translating it yields CASSVPLAGVHNEQFF.

This chain joins TRBV28 and TRBJ2-7; no clear D. V lost 5 bases, J lost 3 bases, and 11 bases lay in between. Germline lookup yields CDR1 MDHEN and CDR2 SYDVKM. This CDR3 region has 13 residues. CDR3 amino acids: CASSPSLFYEQYF. The CDR3 nucleotides read TGTGCCAGCAGTCCCTCGCTATTCTACGAGCAGTACTTC.